This TCR beta chain was sequenced in a study of T cell responses to AZD1222 COVID-19 vaccine. This table comes from immunoSEQ multiplex PCR, and its TCRdb copy is limited to in-frame clones, with some not included. Of about 150,000 clones listed, around 90% are singletons. On this clone: The antigen is not known.

Whole-study results and caveats: The study found Spike-specific TCR breadth and depth rose after two AZD1222 doses.

Germline lookup yields CDR1 MNHEY and CDR2 SVGAGI. V dropped 6 bases and J dropped 10 bases, with 12 bases sitting between them. This CDR3 is built from 11 residues. The source material was peripheral blood, sampled on day 0 of AZD1222 vaccination. The sequence came from an adult in good health. The chain joins TRBV6-5 to TRBJ2-5, with a weak D call TRBD2 (5 bases). The CDR3 is CASSLTKGQYF. In nucleotides, the CDR3 is TGTGCCAGCAGCCTGACTAAAGGCCAGTACTTC.